These 27 T cell receptor beta chains came from one sample sequenced in a study of blood T cell repertoires in COVID-19 (dated by TCRdb to about 2020). The library was prepared using the immunoSEQ multiplex PCR assay. TCRdb mirrors the immuneACCESS table, restricted to in-frame sequences. Some clones are absent from its copies; in checked studies, under half trace to an unresolved V gene, and the reason for the others is unknown. Within this sample are about 330,000 clones, with more than 75% of them counted one time only. About 5.4% of the sample lies in the top ten. The sample taken for sequencing was PBMCs or T cells enriched from blood (not recorded which). The receptors were gathered from a woman in her 30s who had recovered from COVID-19.

This chain joins TRBV19 and TRBJ1-2; D is undetermined. CDR3 size: 12 residues. Germline values: CDR1 LNHDA, CDR2 SQIVND (reference sequence). V lost 5 bases to trimming and J lost 5 bases, with 9 bases between them. CDR3 in amino acids: CASSLREYGYTF. The CDR3 DNA reads as TGTGCCAGTAGTCTTAGGGAGTATGGCTACACCTTC. The full variable domain, with the rest looked up from reference TRBV19 and TRBJ1-2, is DGGITQSPKYLFRKEGQNVTLSCEQNLNHDAMYWYRQDPGQGLRLIYYSQIVNDFQKGDIAEGYSVSREKKESFPLTVTSAQKNPTAFYLCASSLREYGYTFGSGTRLTVV.

This clone appeared once. This chain uses TRBV2 with TRBJ1-1; possible D gene TRBD1, 6 bases. The germline gives CDR1 SNHLY, CDR2 FYNNEI. Trimming stripped 6 bases from V and 3 bases from J, with 14 bases between. CDR3 size: 14 residues. This CDR3 is CASSRGGEDTEAFF. CDR3 nucleotide sequence: TGTGCCAGCAGCAGAGGGGGTGAGGACACTGAAGCTTTCTTT.

This rearrangement joins TRBV11-1 to TRBJ1-1; no reliable D call. CDR3 length: 13 residues. V was shortened by 7 bases and J by 3 bases, with 12 bases between the two germline ends. Germline assignment: CDR1 SGHAT and CDR2 FQDESV (reference sequence). For the CDR3, the DNA is TGTGCCAGCAAAGCGGGTAGGGACACTGAAGCTTTCTTT. Translation: CASKAGRDTEAFF. Supplemented by reference TRBV11-1 and TRBJ1-1, the full variable domain reads EAEVAQSPRYKITEKSQAVAFWCDPISGHATLYWYRQILGQGPELLVQFQDESVVDDSQLPKDRFSAERLKGVDSTLKIQPAELGDSAMYLCASKAGRDTEAFFGQGTRLTVV.

This sequence joins TRBV9 and TRBJ1-1; D remains ambiguous. Trimming took 3 bases from V and 0 from J, leaving 15 bases between them. Germline lookup yields CDR1 SGDLS and CDR2 YYNGEE. The CDR3 loop spans 16 amino acids. CDR3 protein: CASSAGPRTLNTEAFF. The CDR3 nucleotides read TGTGCCAGCAGCGCCGGTCCTCGAACTTTGAACACTGAAGCTTTCTTT.

The rearrangement links TRBV7-2 to TRBJ2-4, with 8 bases identical to TRBD2. Per germline, CDR1 SGHTA and CDR2 FQGNSA. The CDR3 spans 17 residues. With V trimmed by 0 bases and J by 6 bases, 10 bases remained unmatched. This CDR3 is CASSLAGTGGPRNIQYF. The CDR3 DNA sequence: TGTGCCAGCAGCTTAGCGGGGACGGGGGGGCCTAGAAACATTCAGTACTTC.

The chain is built from TRBV15 and TRBJ1-2; no clear D. Germline-derived CDR1 and CDR2 are LNHNV and YYDKDF (reference sequence). V gave up 0 bases and J gave up 8 bases, with 16 bases separating them. This CDR3 contains 15 residues. The CDR3 protein is CATSRDLEAVGGYTF. CDR3 nucleotides: TGTGCCACCAGCAGAGATTTGGAGGCTGTGGGAGGCTACACCTTC.

The count of this clone is one. The chain combines TRBV2 with TRBJ2-7; 8 bases map to TRBD1. V shed 9 bases, J shed 2 bases, and the junction held 3 bases outside the gene matches. Germline loops: CDR1 SNHLY, CDR2 FYNNEI. The length of the CDR3 is 12 residues. The CDR3 region has the DNA TGTGCCAGGACAGGGGACCCCTACGAGCAGTACTTC. As protein: CARTGDPYEQYF. The complete variable domain, with remaining parts taken from reference TRBV2 and TRBJ2-7, reads EPEVTQTPSHQVTQMGQEVILRCVPISNHLYFYWYRQILGQKVEFLVSFYNNEISEKSEIFDDQFSVERPDGSNFTLKIRSTKLEDSAMYFCARTGDPYEQYFGPGTRLTVT.

The chain is built from TRBV28 and TRBJ2-6, with D possibly matching TRBD1 (5 bases). V shed 6 bases and J shed 4 bases, with 22 bases lying between them. CDR1 is MDHEN, CDR2 SYDVKM, per germline. The CDR3 extends over 18 amino acids. This chain's CDR3 is CASSIPNIQGSGANVLTF. CDR3 in DNA: TGTGCCAGCAGCATTCCCAATATCCAGGGCTCCGGGGCCAACGTCCTGACTTTC.

This clone was counted between two and nine times. This chain joins TRBV6-4 and TRBJ2-1, with D tentatively TRBD1 (6 bases). Per the germline V gene, CDR1 is MRHNA and CDR2 is SNTAGT. The CDR3 is 13 amino acids. The V and J ends lost 5 bases and 5 bases respectively, with 10 bases between them. The CDR3 bases are TGTGCCAGCAGTACTACAGGGAACAATGAGCAGTTCTTC. Translation: CASSTTGNNEQFF.

V gene TRBV6-1 combines with J gene TRBJ1-2, with D unresolved. The CDR3 has 14 residues. Germline V gives CDR1 MNHNS, CDR2 SASEGT. The germline V and J ends were trimmed by 0 bases and 5 bases, with 10 bases remaining between them. CDR3 in amino acids: CASSEAAQLYGYTF. The CDR3 DNA follows: TGTGCCAGCAGTGAAGCGGCCCAGTTATATGGCTACACCTTC.

V and J are TRBV5-6 and TRBJ1-1; D remains ambiguous. Germline CDR1 and CDR2: SGHDT and YYEEEE. The CDR3 extends over 12 amino acids. Trimming removed 4 bases from V and 6 bases from J, with 10 bases in between. The CDR3 nucleotides are TGTGCCAGCAGCCTGGTGGCCGCTGAAGCTTTCTTT. This codes for CASSLVAAEAFF.

The sample holds a few counts of this clone. The chain combines TRBV7-8 with TRBJ1-5, with D uncertain. Germline CDR1 and CDR2: SGHVS and FQNEAQ. CDR3 length: 20 residues. The ends were cut back, 3 bases at V and 0 bases at J, with 24 bases in the middle. The CDR3 sequence: CASSLGSRGRFEYSNQPQHF. The CDR3 bases are TGTGCCAGCAGCTTGGGATCTAGAGGGAGGTTTGAGTATAGCAATCAGCCCCAGCATTTT.

In DNA form, the CDR3 reads TGTGCCAGCAGCTTGCTAGCGGGGATTCGAAATGAGCAGTTCTTC. It translates to CASSLLAGIRNEQFF. The chain carries TRBV11-2 and TRBJ2-1, with 9 bases matching TRBD2. This CDR3 has 15 amino acids. Germline V gene data show CDR1 as SGHAT and CDR2 as FQNNGV. Germline trimming cut 3 bases from V and 7 bases from J; bases unmatched to any gene: 7.

In DNA form, the CDR3 reads TGTGCCAGCAGTCACCGGGGGACAGGACGATGGCCCCAGCATTTT. Translated: CASSHRGTGRWPQHF. The chain combines TRBV2 with TRBJ1-5; 8 bases agree with TRBD1. The V and J ends lost 5 bases and 9 bases, in that order; junction bases with no gene match: 12. Germline V gene sequence: CDR1 SNHLY, CDR2 FYNNEI. There are 15 residues in the CDR3.

CDR3 DNA: TGTGCCAGTAGTACCTCCGGGGACAGGGGGTATTCACCCCTCCACTTT. Protein product: CASSTSGDRGYSPLHF. The rearrangement links TRBV19 to TRBJ1-6, with TRBD1 identical over 11 bases. From germline, CDR1 is LNHDA and CDR2 SQIVND (reference sequence). The CDR3 totals 16 residues. J lost 8 bases, V lost 4 bases, and 7 bases had no gene match. The whole variable domain, remainder taken from reference TRBV19 and TRBJ1-6, is DGGITQSPKYLFRKEGQNVTLSCEQNLNHDAMYWYRQDPGQGLRLIYYSQIVNDFQKGDIAEGYSVSREKKESFPLTVTSAQKNPTAFYLCASSTSGDRGYSPLHFGNGTRLTVT.

V is TRBV3-1 (or the pseudogene TRBV3-2) and J is TRBJ2-1; 8 bases agree with TRBD2. The CDR3 is made up of 15 amino acids. The V and J ends lost 4 bases and 2 bases, in that order; junction bases with no gene match: 4. Looked up from germline, CDR1 is LGHDT and CDR2 is YNNKEL (reference sequence). The CDR3 spells CASSPVAGTYNEQFF. The CDR3 nucleotides are TGTGCCAGCAGCCCAGTAGCGGGGACCTACAATGAGCAGTTCTTC.

The rearrangement links TRBV6-1 to TRBJ2-5; tentatively, D is TRBD1 (5 bases). Deletions cut 1 base from V and 2 bases from J, with 14 bases between. The germline CDR1 and CDR2 sequences are MNHNS and SASEGT. The CDR3 totals 16 residues. The CDR3 coding sequence is TGTGCCAGCAGTGAAGGGTACAGGCCACTACAAGAGACCCAGTACTTC. Translation gives CASSEGYRPLQETQYF.

This clone appeared a few times. The CDR3 DNA is TGTGCCCAGACAGGGCAATTTTCACCCCTCCACTTT. Residues: CAQTGQFSPLHF. The chain couples TRBV30 to TRBJ1-6, with TRBD1 matching over 7 bases. This CDR3 has 12 amino acids. Germline V gives CDR1 GTSNPN, CDR2 SVGIG (reference sequence). Trimming at V came to 8 bases and at J to 9 bases, leaving 7 bases not matched to a gene. Using reference TRBV30 and TRBJ1-6 for the parts outside the CDR3, the full variable domain is SQTIHQWPATLVQPVGSPLSLECTVEGTSNPNLYWYRQAAGRGLQLLFYSVGIGQISSEVPQNLSASRPQDRQFILSSKKLLLSDSGFYLCAQTGQFSPLHFGNGTRLTVT.

This chain connects TRBV5-6 to TRBJ1-1; D may be TRBD1 (5 bases). This CDR3 contains 17 residues. The germline gives CDR1 SGHDT, CDR2 YYEEEE. Trimming removed 2 bases from V and 5 bases from J, with 22 bases in between. In nucleotides, the CDR3 is TGTGCCAGCAGCTTAGCGGGTATGCCCTTTGGGGGGACTGAAGCTTTCTTT. It yields the protein CASSLAGMPFGGTEAFF.

The chain joins TRBV5-5 to TRBJ2-6; weak D call: TRBD1 (6 bases). The CDR3 totals 15 residues. V was trimmed by 1 base and J by 2 bases, leaving 7 bases between them. Germline V gene lookup returns CDR1 SGHKS and CDR2 YYEKEE (reference sequence). The CDR3 bases are TGTGCCAGCAGCTTGTGGGGGCCTGGGGCCAACGTCCTGACTTTC. It is translated as CASSLWGPGANVLTF. Combining the CDR3 with reference TRBV5-5 and TRBJ2-6 gives the whole variable domain DAGVTQSPTHLIKTRGQQVTLRCSPISGHKSVSWYQQVLGQGPQFIFQYYEKEERGRGNFPDRFSARQFPNYSSELNVNALLLGDSALYLCASSLWGPGANVLTFGAGSRLTVL.

J is TRBJ1-1 and V is TRBV6-1; D gene ambiguous. V lost 1 base and J lost 6, with 6 bases in between. CDR1 is MNHNS and CDR2 is SASEGT in the germline V gene. CDR3 size: 12 residues. The CDR3 is CASSEVAAEAFF. CDR3 nucleotides: TGTGCCAGCAGTGAAGTGGCCGCTGAAGCTTTCTTT.

Only one count was recorded for this clone. The rearrangement uses TRBV9 and TRBJ2-1, with 14 positions matching TRBD2. Germline trimming cut 3 bases from V and 15 bases from J; bases unmatched to any gene: 8. Germline values: CDR1 SGDLS, CDR2 YYNGEE. The CDR3 covers 14 residues. CDR3 loop: CASSAGLAGGRGFF. The CDR3 DNA is TGTGCCAGCAGCGCTGGACTAGCGGGGGGCCGTGGGTTCTTC. Combining the CDR3 with reference TRBV9 and TRBJ2-1 gives the whole variable domain DSGVTQTPKHLITATGQRVTLRCSPRSGDLSVYWYQQSLDQGLQFLIQYYNGEERAKGNILERFSAQQFPDLHSELNLSSLELGDSALYFCASSAGLAGGRGFFGPGTRLTVL.

The chain recombines TRBV28 with TRBJ2-1, with 8 bases identical to TRBD1. The germline V gene has CDR1 MDHEN and CDR2 SYDVKM. The V segment lost 3 bases and the J segment 6 bases; nucleotides outside the gene matches: 7. The CDR3 sequence is 15 residues long. The CDR3 region has the DNA TGTGCCAGCAGTTTCTGGGCCAGGGGGCCCAATGAGCAGTTCTTC. Its translation: CASSFWARGPNEQFF.

This chain joins TRBV3-1 (or the pseudogene TRBV3-2) and TRBJ2-1; TRBD1 is a possible D gene (5 bases). V was trimmed by 3 bases and J by 6 bases, leaving 12 bases between them. Germline loops: CDR1 LGHDT, CDR2 YNNKEL (reference sequence). The length of the CDR3 is 14 residues. The CDR3 is CASSQGPNRNEQFF. CDR3 sequence (DNA): TGTGCCAGCAGCCAGGGGCCGAACCGCAATGAGCAGTTCTTC.

This clone was found once. The rearrangement joins TRBV2 to TRBJ1-5; D is unclear. V shed 5 bases and J shed 6 bases, with 8 bases lying between them. The CDR3 runs to 12 residues. CDR1 and CDR2 (germline): SNHLY, FYNNEI. CDR3 coding DNA: TGTGCCAGCAGTCCCCGGGGTCAGCCCCAGCATTTT. It is translated as CASSPRGQPQHF.

This clone was observed a handful of times. The chain uses TRBV4-1 and TRBJ1-4; weak D call: TRBD1 (5 bases). V lost 3 bases to trimming and J lost 10 bases, with 15 bases between them. From germline, CDR1 is MGHRA and CDR2 YSYEKL. The CDR3 consists of 14 residues. The CDR3 loop is CASSQAGLQGKLFF. The CDR3 DNA reads as TGCGCCAGCAGCCAGGCCGGGCTCCAGGGAAAACTGTTTTTT.

V and J are TRBV7-9 and TRBJ1-1; 9 bases agree with TRBD1. The CDR3 extends over 15 amino acids. V lost 4 bases and J lost 1; bases outside the gene matches: 4. Germline CDR1 reads SEHNR; CDR2 reads FQNEAQ (reference sequence). CDR3 in amino acids: CASSWGQGPNTEAFF. For the CDR3, the DNA is TGTGCCAGCAGCTGGGGACAGGGCCCGAACACTGAAGCTTTCTTT.